The rows below give T cell receptor beta chains drawn from one sample of a study of graft-versus-host responses after intestinal transplantation. Sequencing was performed with immunoSEQ multiplex PCR; in TCRdb, only in-frame clones are kept and a portion is missing. There are over 40,000 clones in the sample; about 93% occur only once, and under 7.5% lies in the top ten. The sample was PBMCs, taken roughly 760 days after a first intestinal transplant, on the day of a second. The origin of the receptors is a human patient who received an intestinal transplant, so some T cells may come from the graft donor. Both conserved end residues are part of each CDR3. A D gene is named only where the DNA matches it firmly. A clone size is listed for some rows: how often the clone was seen (once, few, many), or a class if it is expanded.

v_gene	j_gene	abundance	d_gene	CDR3aa	CDR3nt
TRBV6-6	TRBJ2-5	-	TRBD1	CASSHRTGSETQYF	TGTGCCAGCAGCCACCGGACAGGGAGCGAGACCCAGTACTTC
TRBV29-1	TRBJ2-7	-	-	CSVQNSEQYF	TGCAGCGTTCAGAACAGCGAGCAGTACTTC
TRBV5-1	TRBJ2-7	-	TRBD2	CASSLNGLAGYEQYF	TGCGCCAGCAGCCTCAACGGACTAGCGGGCTACGAGCAGTACTTC
TRBV7-9	TRBJ2-7	-	TRBD1	CASSSGETTGGPYEQYF	TGTGCCAGCAGCTCAGGCGAGACGACAGGGGGCCCCTACGAGCAGTACTTC
TRBV7-9	TRBJ1-4	once	-	CASSRPLETRGNEKLFF	TGTGCCAGCAGTCGGCCACTCGAGACCAGGGGTAATGAAAAACTGTTTTTT
TRBV2	TRBJ2-6	-	TRBD1	CASNRDRGFSGANVLTF	TGTGCCAGCAACCGGGACAGGGGATTCTCTGGGGCCAACGTCCTGACTTTC
TRBV6-1	TRBJ2-3	large	TRBD2	CASSEGGAGGADTQYF	TGTGCCAGCAGTGAAGGGGGAGCGGGGGGAGCAGATACGCAGTATTTT
TRBV7-2	TRBJ2-3	once	-	CASSPIRDTQYF	TGTGCCAGCAGCCCTATTAGAGATACGCAGTATTTT
TRBV6-1	TRBJ2-7	-	TRBD2	CASSVPGLAGVGTYEQYF	TGTGCCAGCAGTGTTCCGGGACTAGCGGGAGTGGGGACCTACGAGCAGTACTTC
TRBV27	TRBJ2-7	-	TRBD1	CASSLSPGQVGQYF	TGTGCCAGCAGTTTATCCCCCGGACAGGTAGGGCAGTACTTC
TRBV5-1	TRBJ2-5	-	-	CASSLAGPQETQYF	TGCGCCAGCAGCTTGGCAGGGCCCCAAGAGACCCAGTACTTC
TRBV30	TRBJ1-5	-	TRBD1	CAWSFRTGMSNQPQHF	TGTGCCTGGAGTTTCCGGACAGGGATGAGCAATCAGCCCCAGCATTTT
TRBV7-3	TRBJ2-2	-	-	CASSPSASALGGELFF	TGTGCCAGCAGCCCCTCTGCTAGCGCCCTCGGCGGGGAGCTGTTTTTT
TRBV5-6	TRBJ1-1	-	-	CASSFLGATEAFF	TGTGCCAGCAGCTTTTTGGGGGCCACTGAAGCTTTCTTT
TRBV6-1	TRBJ1-6	-	-	CASSRQSSYNSPLHF	TGTGCCAGCAGCCGACAGAGCTCCTATAATTCACCCCTCCACTTT
TRBV6-5	TRBJ1-5	-	-	CASSGGANQPQHF	TGTGCCAGCAGTGGGGGGGCGAATCAGCCCCAGCATTTT
TRBV15	TRBJ1-2	-	-	CATSRDRDVGGYTF	TGTGCCACCAGCAGAGACAGGGATGTGGGTGGCTACACCTTC
TRBV10-3	TRBJ1-6	-	TRBD1	CAISKQGNNSPLHF	TGTGCCATCAGCAAACAGGGGAATAATTCACCCCTCCACTTT
TRBV7-9	TRBJ2-5	once	TRBD1	CASSSTGGGETQYF	TGTGCCAGCAGCTCGACAGGGGGCGGAGAGACCCAGTACTTC
TRBV6-5	TRBJ2-7	-	-	CASKAGTGTYEQYF	TGTGCCAGCAAGGCCGGGACGGGTACCTACGAGCAGTACTTC
TRBV28	TRBJ1-4	-	TRBD1	CASRRWGQGAGEKLFF	TGTGCCAGCAGGCGCTGGGGACAGGGGGCCGGGGAAAAACTGTTTTTT
TRBV4-1	TRBJ2-1	-	TRBD1	CASSQEDRGGDEQFF	TGCGCCAGCAGCCAAGAGGACAGGGGTGGCGATGAGCAGTTCTTC
TRBV6-1	TRBJ2-3	-	-	CASSPSELKQYF	TGTGCCAGCAGCCCCTCAGAACTAAAGCAGTATTTT
TRBV28	TRBJ1-1	-	-	CASSSGRKNTEAFF	TGTGCCAGCAGTTCCGGACGGAAGAACACTGAAGCTTTCTTT
TRBV6-1	TRBJ2-4	-	TRBD1	CASSEAPQGDLYF	TGTGCCAGCAGTGAAGCACCACAGGGGGACCTGTACTTC
TRBV5-6	TRBJ2-7	-	-	CASSLYAGPYEQYF	TGTGCCAGCAGCTTGTATGCAGGACCTTACGAGCAGTACTTC
TRBV5-1	TRBJ2-1	-	-	CASSLKDEQFF	TGCGCCAGCAGCTTGAAGGATGAGCAGTTCTTC
TRBV30	TRBJ1-2	-	TRBD1	CAWSVFRDRTYGYTF	TGTGCCTGGAGTGTATTCCGGGACAGAACCTATGGCTACACCTTC
TRBV6-5	TRBJ2-5	-	-	CASSYSWGRRETQYF	TGTGCCAGCAGTTACTCATGGGGGCGGCGAGAGACCCAGTACTTC
TRBV27	TRBJ2-5	-	-	CASKFGSEETQYF	TGTGCCAGCAAGTTCGGGAGCGAAGAGACCCAGTACTTC
TRBV29-1	TRBJ2-4	-	-	CSCGEEGNIQYF	TGCAGCTGCGGGGAAGAGGGGAACATTCAGTACTTC
TRBV9	TRBJ1-3	-	-	CASSDTGGNTIYF	TGTGCCAGCAGCGACACAGGCGGAAACACCATATATTTT
TRBV19	TRBJ2-4	-	-	CASSTGLLNIQYF	TGTGCCAGTAGTACCGGACTGTTAAACATTCAGTACTTC
TRBV27	TRBJ2-3	-	-	CASSFKVRDTQYF	TGTGCCAGCAGTTTTAAGGTGCGTGATACGCAGTATTTT
TRBV5-1	TRBJ2-3	-	TRBD2	CASKGREGPGTDTQYF	TGCGCCAGCAAAGGGCGGGAGGGCCCGGGCACAGATACGCAGTATTTT